These T cell receptor beta chains were read from a single sample in a study of identical twins. TCRdb redid the calling of the 5' RACE reads with MiXCR, one entry per CDR3 protein. The sample includes hundreds of thousands of distinct CDR3 sequences, less than 10% of them seen just once. Sequencing was done on a sample of memory (CD45RO+) T cells sorted from blood. These receptor sequences come from a woman aged 18-35 years in good health. Both conserved end residues are part of each CDR3. The D gene is left open where the match is weak. A clone size is listed for some rows: how often the clone was seen (once, few, many), or a class if it is expanded.

v_gene	j_gene	d_gene	abundance	CDR3nt	CDR3aa
TRBV11-2	TRBJ2-3	TRBD2	many	TGTGCCAGCAGCTTAGGCGCGGGGGGAGATACGCAGTATTTT	CASSLGAGGDTQYF
TRBV7-2	TRBJ2-7	TRBD2	many	TGTGCCAGCAGCTTAGAGAGCGGGAGAAGGGAAGAGCAGTACTTC	CASSLESGRREEQYF
TRBV7-9	TRBJ2-5	TRBD2	-	TGTGCCAGCAGCTCTAAGAAGTCTAGCGGGACTCAAGAGACCCAGTACTTC	CASSSKKSSGTQETQYF
TRBV20-1	TRBJ2-4	-	many	TGCAGTGCTACCCATCCCGGACAGACCAAAAACATTCAGTACTTC	CSATHPGQTKNIQYF
TRBV20-1	TRBJ2-1	-	-	TGCAGTGCTACCTTGGTGGCTGAGCAGTTCTTC	CSATLVAEQFF
TRBV6-1	TRBJ1-6	TRBD1	-	TGTGCCAGCAGTGAATTTACAGGGGATAATTCACCCCTCCACTTT	CASSEFTGDNSPLHF
TRBV12-3/TRBV12-4	TRBJ2-2	-	many	TGTGCCAGCAGTCGCAGGGTCGGGGAGCTGTTTTTT	CASSRRVGELFF
TRBV2	TRBJ1-1	-	-	TGTGCCAGCGGGGACATTTTCACTGAAGCTTTCTTT	CASGDIFTEAFF
TRBV7-2	TRBJ2-7	TRBD2	many	TGTGCCAGCAGCTTAACAGCGGGAAGTAGCTACGAGCAGTACTTC	CASSLTAGSSYEQYF
TRBV21-1	TRBJ1-2	-	few	TGTGCCAGCAGCTCGATGAGGGATGGCTACACCTTC	CASSSMRDGYTF
TRBV3-1	TRBJ1-2	-	few	TGTGCCAGCAGCCGTCAGCCTCCCTATGGCTACACCTTC	CASSRQPPYGYTF
TRBV12-3/TRBV12-4	TRBJ2-4	TRBD1	-	TGTGCCAGCAGTCTCGACAGGGGGAGCATTCAGTACTTC	CASSLDRGSIQYF
TRBV7-9	TRBJ2-7	TRBD2	-	TGTGCCGCGGGGGTGGAACGGCATTCGTACGAGCAGTACTTC	CAAGVERHSYEQYF
TRBV12-3/TRBV12-4	TRBJ2-3	-	few	TGTGCCAGCACCTTATTTGGAGGACGCACAGATACGCAGTATTTT	CASTLFGGRTDTQYF
TRBV25-1	TRBJ1-6	-	-	TGTGCCAGCAGTCCCCGACTCCTAAATTCACCCCTCCACTTT	CASSPRLLNSPLHF
TRBV20-1	TRBJ2-3	TRBD2	many	TGCAGTGCTAGTAGTGGGAGGGCCATAAAAGATACGCAGTATTTT	CSASSGRAIKDTQYF
TRBV5-5	TRBJ1-2	TRBD1	few	TGTGCCAGCAGCCCTACGACAGGGGGCGCAAATGGCTACACCTTC	CASSPTTGGANGYTF
TRBV27	TRBJ2-2	TRBD1	many	TGTGCCAGCAGTAACAGGGGGCGCACCGGGGAGCTGTTTTTT	CASSNRGRTGELFF
TRBV6-5	TRBJ2-7	-	few	TGTGCCAGCAGTTACTCGAAGTGGGGGCCCTACGAGCAGTACTTC	CASSYSKWGPYEQYF
TRBV7-8	TRBJ1-5	TRBD1	few	TGTGCCAGCAGCTTACTATTGGGACAGGGGGGGGGTCAGCCCCAGCATTTT	CASSLLLGQGGGQPQHF
TRBV12-3/TRBV12-4	TRBJ2-2	-	-	TGTGCCAGCAGTTGGGATTCCGGGGAGCTGTTTTTT	CASSWDSGELFF
TRBV6-2/TRBV6-3	TRBJ1-5	-	many	TGTGCCAGCAGGTCCCAGTGGAAGACGGGCCTCCAGCATTTT	CASRSQWKTGLQHF
TRBV7-8	TRBJ2-1	TRBD1	-	TGTGCCAGCGGACAACAGGGGCGGCCCCAGTTCTTC	CASGQQGRPQFF
TRBV6-5	TRBJ1-3	TRBD1	many	TGTGCCAGCAGTTTCAGGGGGCCTGGAAACACCATATATTTT	CASSFRGPGNTIYF
TRBV12-3/TRBV12-4	TRBJ2-3	-	-	TGTGCCAGCAAAGTCCGGGGCACAGATACGCAGTATTTT	CASKVRGTDTQYF
TRBV5-1	TRBJ2-7	TRBD1	few	TGCGCCAGCAGCCCGGGACAGGGGTTCAATGGGCAGTACTTC	CASSPGQGFNGQYF
TRBV20-1	TRBJ2-7	-	few	TGCAGTGCTTCCTGGACAGACTACGAGCAGTACTTC	CSASWTDYEQYF
TRBV25-1	TRBJ2-5	TRBD1	-	TGTGCCAGCAGTGATCACACACCCACCGGGACAGGGGATAGAGAGACCCAGTACTTC	CASSDHTPTGTGDRETQYF
TRBV24-1	TRBJ2-5	-	-	TGTGCCACCAGTGATTTGGCGGAAGAGACCCAGTACTTC	CATSDLAEETQYF
TRBV4-2	TRBJ2-1	TRBD2	-	TGTGCCAGCAGCCGCCGAGGCGAGCGGGGAATCAATGAGCAGTTCTTC	CASSRRGERGINEQFF
TRBV12-3/TRBV12-4	TRBJ2-1	TRBD1	-	TGTGCCAGCAGCCCTGGACAGGGGTTATTTCTAAGCTCCTACAATGAGCAGTTCTTC	CASSPGQGLFLSSYNEQFF
TRBV6-1	TRBJ2-7	-	-	TGTGCCAGCGAGTCCCAGGACAGTCCCTCCTACGAGCAGTACTTC	CASESQDSPSYEQYF
TRBV7-3	TRBJ2-3	-	few	TGTGCCAGCAGCTTAACAGGGTCTAGCGCCTTCACAGATACGCAGTATTTT	CASSLTGSSAFTDTQYF
TRBV6-1	TRBJ1-2	TRBD1	few	TGTGCCAGCAGTAGTGTAGGGGGCTCGGCTTATGGCTACACCTTC	CASSSVGGSAYGYTF
TRBV10-3	TRBJ2-7	-	-	TGTGCCATCAGAATAGATGCTGGGTCATACGAGCAGTACTTC	CAIRIDAGSYEQYF
TRBV12-3/TRBV12-4	TRBJ2-7	-	-	TGTGCCAGCAGTTTCCGCAACCCATCTACCTACGAGCAGTACTTC	CASSFRNPSTYEQYF
TRBV7-2	TRBJ2-3	TRBD2	few	TGTGCCAGCAGCTTAGCAGGGACTAGAACAGATACGCAGTATTTT	CASSLAGTRTDTQYF
TRBV5-6	TRBJ1-5	TRBD1	-	TGTGCCAGCAGTTTGTCTAAGGGGGCCTATAGCAATCAGCCCCAGCATTTT	CASSLSKGAYSNQPQHF
TRBV4-3	TRBJ1-2	-	few	TGCGCCAGCAGTCAATTGACAGGCGCAGGCTATGGCTACACCTTC	CASSQLTGAGYGYTF
TRBV21-1	TRBJ2-3	-	few	TGTGCCAGCAGGGGGAACCTAGCGGGGGGGATCACAGATACGCAGTATTTT	CASRGNLAGGITDTQYF
TRBV20-1	TRBJ1-2	-	few	TGCAGTGCTAGAGATTTCTTACAAATGGGCTACACCTTC	CSARDFLQMGYTF
TRBV3-1	TRBJ2-1	-	many	TGTGCCAGCAGCCAAACAATCTACAATGAGCAGTTCTTC	CASSQTIYNEQFF
TRBV19	TRBJ1-2	-	many	TGTGCCAGTAGTATATCTGGCCTCACGAACTATGGCTACACCTTC	CASSISGLTNYGYTF
TRBV5-1	TRBJ2-7	-	few	TGCGCCAGCAGCTTGGCAGGCAGGAGCAAGCAGTACTTC	CASSLAGRSKQYF
TRBV7-2	TRBJ2-5	-	-	TGTGCCAGCAGCTTACCGGGTAAAAAGACCCAGTACTTC	CASSLPGKKTQYF
TRBV7-3	TRBJ2-2	TRBD2	-	TGTGCCAGCAGCCCCGGGGGGGCCGCCGGGGAGCTGTTTTTT	CASSPGGAAGELFF